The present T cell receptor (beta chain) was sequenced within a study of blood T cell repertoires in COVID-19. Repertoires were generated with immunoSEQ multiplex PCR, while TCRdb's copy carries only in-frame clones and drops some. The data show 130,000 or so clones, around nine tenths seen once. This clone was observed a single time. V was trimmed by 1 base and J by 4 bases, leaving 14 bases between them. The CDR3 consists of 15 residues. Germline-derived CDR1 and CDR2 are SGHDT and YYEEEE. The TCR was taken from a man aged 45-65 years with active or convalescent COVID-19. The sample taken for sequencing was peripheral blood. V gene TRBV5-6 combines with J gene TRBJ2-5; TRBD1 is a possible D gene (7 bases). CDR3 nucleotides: TGTGCCAGCAGCTTGAGGGCAGGGGGGCGAGAGACCCAGTACTTC. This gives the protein CASSLRAGGRETQYF.